This T cell receptor beta chain was identified during a study of T cell repertoires in cytomegalovirus infection. Study overall: Use of recently identified HLA-C-restricted and well-studied HLA-B-restricted CMV epitopes was part of the study.

Points on this clonotype: What it binds is not known.

TCRdb analysed the reads with MiXCR anew, one entry per CDR3 protein. Counted here are around 310,000 distinct CDR3 sequences, almost 30% occurring once; the ten biggest clones make up 20%. This CDR3 contains 17 residues. CDR1 is LNHDA, CDR2 SQIVND, per germline (reference sequence). V dropped 2 bases and J dropped 7; count of bases not matched to a gene: 11. Study-wide results and limits: In two of eight donors, the top clonotype was HLA-C-restricted CMV-specific.

The chain uses TRBV19 and TRBJ1-4; TRBD1 aligns across 9 bases. Sequences were derived from cultured PBMCs, sampled from culture after CMV antigen stimulation. The sequence derives from a human donor in good health (CMV status not recorded). Some clones in this sample may be carry-over from other donors' samples. The CDR3 protein is CASSISSTGTGSEKLFF. The CDR3 region has the DNA TGTGCCAGTAGTATATCATCCACCGGGACAGGGAGTGAAAAACTGTTTTTT.